This entry describes one T cell receptor beta chain. What this receptor recognizes is not known. Base quality data are lacking; no much larger clone is found one base away. The immunoSEQ Assay, a bias-controlled multiplex PCR, was used to amplify TCRbeta CDR3 regions from genomic DNA. The paper's data handling went like this. The number of nucleated cells in each sample was estimated from the amplification of reference gene primers within the assay. Sequence reads were collapsed and filtered to measure the absolute abundance of every unique TCRbeta CDR3 rearrangement. Productive Simpson clonality was computed per sample as the square root of Simpson's diversity index over productive rearrangements. The table was pulled from immuneACCESS by TCRdb, which kept in-frame rearrangements only. Such tables lose some clones; where checked, under half of the loss comes from unresolved V genes, and the rest has no known cause. That table gives V, J and clone size, and the DNA gave D and trimming. The sample table holds 150,000 to 200,000 clones, of which around four fifths were seen once. The top ten hold 13% of the sample.

The source of the sample is a study of blood T cell repertoires in COVID-19 (dated by TCRdb to the early 2020s). With respect to the entire study: Samples from collaborators originated in the United States, Italy and Spain and spanned both the acute and convalescent phases of COVID-19. The prospective study material was composed of cDNA or gDNA derived from T cells, B-cell-depleted T cells, or PBMCs. Subjects who had been exposed to COVID-19, were actively infected with it, or had recovered from it provided the deeply sampled blood TCRbeta repertoires that made up the dataset. The repertoires were released in a freely available public database meant as a resource for research on the immune response to SARS-CoV-2. Samples came from the ongoing ImmuneRACE study (first 160 participants) plus 1,254 subjects from 6 global collaborators. A de-identified subject ID, COVID-19 status, age in years and sex were almost always included in the sample metadata. Where HLA class I and class II types were available, the types were taken from metadata supplied by the sample provider, not from assay-based typing. What the work shows at the level of the full study, not this receptor alone: The quantity of clinical and demographic metadata differed by source and by participant and was supplied without curation.

Samples from volunteer blood donors who had recovered from COVID-19 were contributed by a second Seattle source. Collaborating institutions collected whole blood in K2EDTA tubes following their own protocols. For TCRbeta analysis, collaborators shipped samples as frozen whole blood, isolated PBMCs, or DNA extracted from either of those sample types. Spanning cysteine to phenylalanine, the CDR3 consists of 15 amino acids. The only DNA kept is the CDR3, 45 bases in frame from the first base. Sequences ENHRY (CDR1) and SYGVKD (CDR2) are obtained from the germline V gene. Unmatched junction bases come to 4, with V trimmed by 4 bases and J by 0 bases.

The sequence joins TRBV10-3 to TRBJ2-7; TRBD2 aligns with 9 central bases. The TCR sequence derives from a man between 65 and 80 years old who had recovered from COVID-19. The sample consisted of peripheral blood. The CDR3 amino acid sequence is: CAISVVTSGSYEQYF. The DNA reads as follows: TGTGCCATCAGTGTCGTGACTAGCGGCTCCTACGAGCAGTACTTC.